The 4 T cell receptor beta chains below all came from one sample that was sequenced in a study of cytomegalovirus exposure and HLA in healthy donors. The PCR had 60 Vbeta and 13 Jbeta primers. This table comes from immunoSEQ multiplex PCR, and its TCRdb copy is limited to in-frame clones, with some not included. This table holds some 51,000 clones. The sequencing input was PBMCs. The receptors here all came from a man aged 45-65 years in good health and CMV-seropositive.

This rearrangement joins TRBV6-6 to TRBJ2-2; TRBD2 aligns across 10 bases. The CDR3 is 15 residues long. V was pared by 8 bases and J by 5 bases, with 8 bases of the junction left unmatched. Germline values: CDR1 MNHNY, CDR2 SVGAGI (reference sequence). This chain's CDR3 is CASGSSGGGTGELFF. In DNA form, the CDR3 reads TGTGCCAGCGGATCTAGCGGGGGTGGGACCGGGGAGCTGTTTTTT.

This rearrangement joins TRBV7-2 to TRBJ2-7; 11 bases are shared with TRBD2. V gave up 5 bases and J gave up 6 bases; unmatched junction bases: 9. CDR3 length equals 15 residues. Germline values: CDR1 SGHTA, CDR2 FQGNSA. The CDR3 DNA is TGTGCCAGCAGCGGAGTAGCGGGAGGGCCCGGCGAGCAGTACTTC. This codes for CASSGVAGGPGEQYF.

The chain uses TRBV6-1 and TRBJ2-2, with 9 bases lining up with TRBD2. J lost 3 bases, V lost 2 bases, and 1 base had no gene match. Per the germline V gene, CDR1 is MNHNS and CDR2 is SASEGT. CDR3 length equals 15 residues. The CDR3 is CASSESGGYTGELFF. For the CDR3, the DNA is TGTGCCAGCAGTGAAAGCGGGGGGTACACCGGGGAGCTGTTTTTT.

The chain couples TRBV14 to TRBJ2-7, with D possibly being TRBD2 (6 bases). Germline V lookup: CDR1 SGHDN, CDR2 FVKESK. The CDR3 has 15 residues. V was pared by 1 base and J by 3 bases, with 13 bases between. Here the CDR3 reads CASSQVASGHYEQYF. The CDR3 DNA reads TGTGCCAGCAGCCAAGTGGCCAGCGGGCACTACGAGCAGTACTTC.